Listed below are T cell receptor beta chains from one sample, sequenced in a study of T cells in Graves' hyperthyroidism and ophthalmopathy. TCRdb itself ran the multiplex PCR reads through MiXCR, one entry per CDR3 protein. The sample has nearly 750,000 distinct CDR3 sequences, 30% to 40% seen once. Sequencing was performed on blood. These receptor sequences come from a woman between 40 and 50 years old with Graves' hyperthyroidism. CDR3s include the opening cysteine and the closing phenylalanine or tryptophan. D genes are given only for firm matches. For some rows the clone size is stated as once, few or many, or as a class when expanded; others skip it.

>once|13|TRBV15|TRBD1|TRBJ2-3
TGTGCCACACGGACAGGGTCAACAGATACGCAGTATTTT
CATRTGSTDTQYF
>NA|14|TRBV4-1|TRBD1|TRBJ2-7
TGCGCCAGCAGCCAGAAGACAGGGGTCTACGAGCAGTACTTC
CASSQKTGVYEQYF
>few|16|TRBV7-2|TRBD1|TRBJ1-2
TGTGCCAGCAGCCCCGGAGGACAGGGGGGATTATCTGGCTACACCTTC
CASSPGGQGGLSGYTF
>NA|13|TRBV24-1|NA|TRBJ2-7
TGTGCCACCAGTGATCTAAGGATTTACGAGCAGTACTTC
CATSDLRIYEQYF
>few|13|TRBV10-3|NA|TRBJ2-3
TGTGCCATCAGTGAGTCGAACACAGATACGCAGTATTTT
CAISESNTDTQYF
>NA|15|TRBV2|NA|TRBJ2-3
TGTGCCAGCAGGTACAGGGTTCGCGGCACAGATACGCAGTATTTT
CASRYRVRGTDTQYF
>many|14|TRBV29-1|TRBD1|TRBJ1-5
TGCAGCGTTGCCCCCGGACAGGGGAGGGAGCCCCAGCATTTT
CSVAPGQGREPQHF
>many|14|TRBV5-6|NA|TRBJ2-7
TGTGCCAGCAGCTTAGGGACTCCGACCTACGAGCAGTACTTC
CASSLGTPTYEQYF
>many|11|TRBV29-1|NA|TRBJ1-2
TGCAGCGTTGATAGAGGGCACGGCTACACCTTC
CSVDRGHGYTF
>many|12|TRBV10-3|NA|TRBJ1-2
TGTGCCATCTCGGGCAGGGACTATGGCTACACCTTC
CAISGRDYGYTF
>many|16|TRBV2|NA|TRBJ2-6
TGTGCCAGCAGTGAGGGTCTTGGTTCTGGGGCCAACGTCCTGACTTTC
CASSEGLGSGANVLTF
>NA|16|TRBV10-3|TRBD1|TRBJ1-2
TGTGCCACCTTACCACGCTTCGGACAGGGCCTGAACGGCTACACCTTC
CATLPRFGQGLNGYTF
>NA|16|TRBV7-2|TRBD1|TRBJ1-6
TGTGCCAGCAGCCCGCATACCGGGACAGGGAATTCACCCCTCCACTTT
CASSPHTGTGNSPLHF
>NA|13|TRBV7-9|TRBD1|TRBJ1-2
TGTGCCAGCAGAGAAGGGACAGGGTCTGGCTACACCTTC
CASREGTGSGYTF
>once|13|TRBV10-3|TRBD1|TRBJ1-5
TGTGCCATCAGTCTTACAGGGGGCCAGCCCCAGCATTTT
CAISLTGGQPQHF
>few|13|TRBV27|NA|TRBJ1-1
TGTGCCAGCAGTTTATACGGTGGGACTGAAGCTTTCTTT
CASSLYGGTEAFF
>NA|16|TRBV5-4|NA|TRBJ1-4
TGTGCCAGCTCACCACGTCCAGCTACAGGGAATGAAAAACTGTTTTTT
CASSPRPATGNEKLFF
>NA|11|TRBV29-1|TRBD1|TRBJ2-7
TGCAGCCAAGGGGGCCACTACGAGCAGTACTTC
CSQGGHYEQYF
>few|14|TRBV6-5|TRBD1|TRBJ1-2
TGTGCCAGCACGGGACAGGGTGCGTCGGGAACCTACACCTTC
CASTGQGASGTYTF
>NA|17|TRBV6-4|TRBD1|TRBJ2-6
TGTGCCAGCGCCCACAGGGGACGATACTCTGGGGCCAACGTCCTGACTTTC
CASAHRGRYSGANVLTF
>many|16|TRBV20-1|TRBD1|TRBJ1-5
TGCAGTGCTAGTAACTGGGACAGGGTAGTCAATCAGCCCCAGCATTTT
CSASNWDRVVNQPQHF
>many|13|TRBV7-9|NA|TRBJ2-7
TGTGCCAGCAGCTACGGGAATAAGGACGAGCAGTACTTC
CASSYGNKDEQYF
>NA|15|TRBV5-1|TRBD1|TRBJ2-7
TGCGCCAGCAGCTGGGGACAGACGAGCTCCTACGAGCAGTACTTC
CASSWGQTSSYEQYF
>once|14|TRBV20-1|TRBD1|TRBJ1-2
TGCAATGCTAGAGATCAGACAGGGCCCTATGGCTACACCTTC
CNARDQTGPYGYTF
>many|12|TRBV2|NA|TRBJ1-2
TGTGCCACCCGGGACCGCAACTATGGCTACACCTTC
CATRDRNYGYTF
>NA|13|TRBV20-1|NA|TRBJ2-7
TGCAGTGCTAGGGGGGAAGCGTACAATGAGCAGTACTTC
CSARGEAYNEQYF
>NA|13|TRBV6-1|TRBD1|TRBJ1-2
TGTGCCAGCAGTGAGGACAGGGAGGCTGGCTACACCTTC
CASSEDREAGYTF